This T cell receptor (beta chain) was documented in a study of persistence of HIV-infected CD4 T cells. Study summary: Donors were ART-treated; their CMV- and Gag-responding CD4+ T cells were isolated.

The V gene's germline CDR1 is MDHEN and CDR2 SYDVKM. The junction had 9 bases not matched to a gene; V was cut back by 6 bases and J by 1 base. The CDR3 loop spans 16 amino acids. The immunoSEQ assay was version 4, run in survey mode. TCRdb keeps only in-frame clones here, not all; method: immunoSEQ multiplex PCR. This sample has 25,000 to 35,000 clones; roughly 78% occur once, and the top ten carry 4% to 5%. Stimulation used around 10 ug/mL lysate from CMV-infected fibroblasts. CD40L/CD69 double-negative CD45RO-high memory CD4+ T cells were collected. Notes on this clone: As yet, its antigen is unknown.

The sample here was CD4+ T cells sorted from PBMCs after approximately 19-hour stimulation, taken from a patient who received antiretroviral therapy. The receptor was derived from an adult man with HIV who was CMV-seropositive. This chain joins TRBV28 and TRBJ2-4; TRBD1 matches at 7 bases. The CDR3 coding sequence is TGTGCCAGCAGAACGCCTCAACAGGGGGCCAAAAACATTCAGTACTTC. Translated: CASRTPQQGAKNIQYF.